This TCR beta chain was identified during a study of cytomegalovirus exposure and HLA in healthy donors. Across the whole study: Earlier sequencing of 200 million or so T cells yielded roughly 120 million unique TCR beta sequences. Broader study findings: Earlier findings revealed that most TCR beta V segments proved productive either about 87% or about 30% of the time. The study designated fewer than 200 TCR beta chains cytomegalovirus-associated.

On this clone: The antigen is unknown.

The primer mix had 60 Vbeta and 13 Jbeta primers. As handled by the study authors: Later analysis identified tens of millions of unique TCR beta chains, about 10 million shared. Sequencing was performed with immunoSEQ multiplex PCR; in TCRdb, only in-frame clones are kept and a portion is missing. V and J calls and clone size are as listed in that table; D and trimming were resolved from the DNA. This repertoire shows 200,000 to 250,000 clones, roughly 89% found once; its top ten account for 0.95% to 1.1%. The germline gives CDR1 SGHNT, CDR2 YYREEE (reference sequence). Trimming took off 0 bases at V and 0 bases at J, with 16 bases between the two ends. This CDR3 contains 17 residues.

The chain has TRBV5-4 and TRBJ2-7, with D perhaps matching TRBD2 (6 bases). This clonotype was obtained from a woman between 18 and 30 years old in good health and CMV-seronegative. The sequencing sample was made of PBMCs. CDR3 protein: CASSLDGAGWSSYEQYF. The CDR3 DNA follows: TGTGCCAGCAGCTTGGATGGGGCGGGGTGGAGCTCCTACGAGCAGTACTTC.